This T cell receptor beta chain emerged from a study of blood T cell repertoires in COVID-19. The overall study: Donors in the United States, Italy and Spain gave samples during acute or convalescent COVID-19. PBMCs, B-cell-depleted T cells, or T cells provided the cDNA or gDNA that made up the material.

This clone was detected once. The V end lost 0 bases, the J end lost 0 bases, and 2 bases lay between the germline ends. Germline V gives CDR1 SEHNR, CDR2 FQNEAQ (reference sequence). This CDR3 contains 13 residues. As handled by the study authors: Estimates of nucleated cell counts were drawn from the amplification of reference gene primers. Data came from immunoSEQ multiplex PCR; TCRdb stores just in-frame clones and leaves some out. V, J and clone size are taken as reported in that table, and D and trimming were inferred from the DNA itself. The sample lists 35,000 to 45,000 clones, 78% occurring once.

The TCR was taken from a man aged 65 to 79 with acute or convalescent COVID-19. V is TRBV7-9 and J is TRBJ1-1; D ambiguous. Sequencing was carried out using peripheral blood. This chain's CDR3 is CASSLAMNTEAFF. The CDR3, as DNA: TGTGCCAGCAGCTTAGCTATGAACACTGAAGCTTTCTTT.